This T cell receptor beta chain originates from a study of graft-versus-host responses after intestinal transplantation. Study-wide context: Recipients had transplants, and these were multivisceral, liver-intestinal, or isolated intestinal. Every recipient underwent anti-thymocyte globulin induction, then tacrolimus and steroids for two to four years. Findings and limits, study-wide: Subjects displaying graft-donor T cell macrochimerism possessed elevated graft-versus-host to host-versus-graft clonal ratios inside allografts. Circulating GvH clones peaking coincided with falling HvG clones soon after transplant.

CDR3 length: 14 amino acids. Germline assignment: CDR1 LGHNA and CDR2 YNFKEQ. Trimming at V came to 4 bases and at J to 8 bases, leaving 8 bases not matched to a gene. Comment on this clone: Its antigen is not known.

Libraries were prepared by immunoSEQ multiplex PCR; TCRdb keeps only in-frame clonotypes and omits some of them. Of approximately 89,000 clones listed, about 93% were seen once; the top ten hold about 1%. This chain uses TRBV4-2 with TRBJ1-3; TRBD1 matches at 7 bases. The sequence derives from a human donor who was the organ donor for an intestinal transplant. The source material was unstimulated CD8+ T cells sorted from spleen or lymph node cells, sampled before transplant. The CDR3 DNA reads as TGTGCCAGCAGCCTCGACAGGGTAAGGGACACCATATATTTT. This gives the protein CASSLDRVRDTIYF.